Presented here are 14 T cell receptor beta chains from one specimen sequenced in a study of early T cells in non-severe SARS-CoV-2 infection. In TCRdb, the 5' RACE reads were re-called with MiXCR into one record per CDR3 protein. This table holds 50,000 to 70,000 distinct CDR3 sequences, about 8% found once. What was sequenced was whole blood. All receptors come from an adult who was a healthcare worker with PCR-confirmed SARS-CoV-2 infection or an uninfected control (not recorded which).

This clonotype came up many times. The rearrangement joins TRBV6-6 to TRBJ2-3; D gene unclear. The CDR3 totals 13 residues. V shed 7 bases and J shed 2 bases, with 10 bases lying between them. CDR1 MNHNY and CDR2 SVGAGI come from the germline V gene (reference sequence). CDR3 protein: CASTFDDTDTQYF. CDR3 nucleotide sequence: TGTGCCAGCACCTTCGACGACACAGATACGCAGTATTTT.

There are a few counts of this clonotype. The V gene is TRBV2, the J gene TRBJ2-7; D gene uncertain. CDR1 is SNHLY, CDR2 FYNNEI, per germline. There are 13 residues in the CDR3. V was cut by 7 bases and J by 2 bases, with 12 bases left in between. This CDR3 is CASTLGQAYEQYF. CDR3 DNA: TGTGCCAGCACTTTGGGCCAGGCCTACGAGCAGTACTTC.

This clonotype was seen a few times. V is TRBV28 and J is TRBJ2-1; 9 bases are shared with TRBD2. This CDR3 is 16 amino acids long. Looked up from germline, CDR1 is MDHEN and CDR2 is SYDVKM. Unmatched junction bases numbered 13, after V lost 5 bases and J lost 8 bases. The CDR3 nucleotides are TGTGCCAGCAGTACTACGCGGCGGGAGGGCCTCTATGAGCAGTTCTTC. The encoded protein is CASSTTRREGLYEQFF. Based on the CDR3 plus reference TRBV28 and TRBJ2-1, the full variable domain is DVKVTQSSRYLVKRTGEKVFLECVQDMDHENMFWYRQDPGLGLRLIYFSYDVKMKEKGDIPEGYSVSREKKERFSLILESASTNQTSMYLCASSTTRREGLYEQFFGPGTRLTVL.

This clonotype was observed a few times. The gene calls are TRBV28 and TRBJ2-7; D possibly uses TRBD1 or TRBD2 (6 bases each). This CDR3 comprises 12 residues. The V gene's germline CDR1 is MDHEN and CDR2 SYDVKM. Trimming stripped 9 bases from V and 1 base from J, with 10 bases between. As DNA, the CDR3 is TGTGCCAGTTGGGGGGCTTCCTACGAGCAGTACTTC. Its protein product is CASWGASYEQYF.

This clonotype was detected ten times or more. The chain employs TRBV6-1 and TRBJ2-7; a weak D match, TRBD1 (6 bases). Germline V gene data show CDR1 as MNHNS and CDR2 as SASEGT. Trimming shortened V by 4 bases and J by 5 bases, and 15 bases separated the two germline ends. There are 14 residues in the CDR3. The DNA of the CDR3 is TGTGCCAGCAGTGTGGGGGACACCAGCCACGAGCAGTACTTC. Protein sequence: CASSVGDTSHEQYF.

This chain joins TRBV20-1 and TRBJ2-1; D is possibly TRBD2 (6 bases). Germline assignment: CDR1 DFQATT and CDR2 SNEGSKA (reference sequence). Deletions cut 2 bases from V and 2 bases from J, with 7 bases between. This CDR3 has 13 residues. CDR3 DNA: TGCAGTGCTAGACCTAGCGCCTACAATGAGCAGTTCTTC. It codes for CSARPSAYNEQFF.

This clonotype was observed a few times. The genes are TRBV7-9 and TRBJ1-5, with D unresolved. The V gene lost 4 bases and the J gene lost 5 bases, with 18 bases spanning the gap. The CDR3 runs to 16 residues. From germline, CDR1 is SEHNR and CDR2 FQNEAQ (reference sequence). The chain's CDR3 is CASSYYGMGSDQPQHF. The CDR3 nucleotides read TGTGCCAGCAGCTACTACGGGATGGGGTCGGATCAGCCCCAGCATTTT.

This clonotype was observed a handful of times. This sequence joins TRBV5-1 and TRBJ2-1; D is tentatively TRBD1 or TRBD2 (5 bases each). V lost 5 bases and J 0 bases, leaving 12 bases between the germline ends. This CDR3 is 15 amino acids long. From germline, CDR1 is SGHRS and CDR2 YFSETQ. The DNA for the CDR3 is TGCGCCAGCAGGGGGGACCTCCTCTCCTACAATGAGCAGTTCTTC. Its translation: CASRGDLLSYNEQFF.

The chain combines TRBV12-3 or TRBV12-4 with TRBJ1-4; 8 bases match TRBD1. V dropped 6 bases and J dropped 8; count of bases not matched to a gene: 8. The CDR3 is 14 amino acids. The CDR3 DNA sequence: TGTGCCAGCAGCTCCGGACAGGGAAAGGAAAAACTGTTTTTT. It encodes CASSSGQGKEKLFF.

J is TRBJ1-1 and V is TRBV28; D is undetermined. Germline CDR1 MDHEN, CDR2 SYDVKM. CDR3 size: 14 residues. Trimming stripped 4 bases from V and 14 bases from J, with 23 bases between. This CDR3 is CASSSLHGRPRDFF. Written as DNA, the CDR3 is TGTGCCAGCAGTTCGCTTCATGGGCGCCCCCGCGACTTCTTT.

Ten or more counts support this clonotype. The rearrangement joins TRBV6-5 to TRBJ2-3; D ambiguous. V was cut by 4 bases and J by 2 bases, with 16 bases left in between. The CDR3 totals 16 residues. The V gene's germline CDR1 is MNHEY and CDR2 SVGAGI. For the CDR3, the DNA is TGTGCCAGCAGTTCCGACGTGCTTATCGCCACAGATACGCAGTATTTT. Translated: CASSSDVLIATDTQYF.

At least ten counts were recorded for this clonotype. The chain joins TRBV9 to TRBJ2-3, with 7 bases identical to TRBD1. The CDR3 has 15 amino acids. V was clipped by 2 bases and J by 2 bases; unmatched bases: 5. Germline lookup yields CDR1 SGDLS and CDR2 YYNGEE. The CDR3 DNA reads TGTGCCAGCAGCGTCACAGGGGTACTCACAGATACGCAGTATTTT. Its protein is CASSVTGVLTDTQYF.

The V gene is TRBV29-1, the J gene TRBJ2-1; 8 nucleotides agree with TRBD1. The CDR3 sequence is 13 residues long. The J segment lost 6 bases and the V segment lost 6 bases, leaving 7 bases of the junction unmatched. The germline V gene encodes CDR1 SQVTM and CDR2 ANQGSEA. The CDR3 DNA reads TGCAGCGTCGCCGGGACAGGTATCAATGAGCAGTTCTTC. Translation: CSVAGTGINEQFF.

For the CDR3, the DNA is TGTGCCAGCAGCCTACGACAGGGGCGGGGCACTGAAGCTTTCTTT. Its protein is CASSLRQGRGTEAFF. V and J are TRBV7-3 and TRBJ1-1; the match to TRBD1 covers 8 bases. This CDR3 spans 15 amino acids. CDR1 and CDR2 (germline): SGHTA, FQGTGA. The ends lost 5 bases at V and 4 bases at J; junction bases unmatched: 9.